Included here is one T cell receptor beta chain sequence, with context. Its specificity is unknown. Generated by immunoSEQ multiplex PCR, the TCRdb table keeps only in-frame clones and is missing some. Of fewer than 200,000 clones detected, about 85% appear once; the ten largest clones hold about 17%. Trimming pared 3 bases from V and 6 bases from J, leaving 15 bases between. Germline CDR1 and CDR2: MNHEY and SMNVEV (reference sequence). The CDR3 runs 15 residues. This entry is derived from a study of cytomegalovirus exposure and HLA in healthy donors. Regarding the study as a whole: There were some 150 TCR beta chains listed as cytomegalovirus-associated. Most TCR sequences were seen very rarely across donors, but some public TCRs occurred in many. That first-cohort TCR clusters tended to co-occur in the 90 to 150 validation repertoires was found in a later analysis.

J is TRBJ2-1 and V is TRBV27; TRBD1 is a possible D gene (6 bases). Sequencing input: PBMCs. The sequence was collected from a young man in good health and CMV-seropositive. The chain's CDR3 is CASSLEGQGPNEQFF. DNA for the CDR3: TGTGCCAGCAGTTTGGAAGGGCAGGGGCCCAATGAGCAGTTCTTC.